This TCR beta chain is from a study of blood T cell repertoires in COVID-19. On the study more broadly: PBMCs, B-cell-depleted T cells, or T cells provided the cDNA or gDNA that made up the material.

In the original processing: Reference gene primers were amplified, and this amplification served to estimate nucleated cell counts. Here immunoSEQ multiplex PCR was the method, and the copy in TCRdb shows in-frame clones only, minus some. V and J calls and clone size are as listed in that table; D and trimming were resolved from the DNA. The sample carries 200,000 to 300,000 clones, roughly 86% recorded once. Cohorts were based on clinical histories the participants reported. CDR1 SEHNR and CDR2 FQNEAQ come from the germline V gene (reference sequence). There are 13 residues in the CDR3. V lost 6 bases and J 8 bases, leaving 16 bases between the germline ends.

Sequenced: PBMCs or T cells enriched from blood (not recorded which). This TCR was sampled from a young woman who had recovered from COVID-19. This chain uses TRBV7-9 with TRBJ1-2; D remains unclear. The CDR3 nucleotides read TGTGCCAGCAGTTTCTTGGTGATGGAGGGCTACACCTTC. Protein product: CASSFLVMEGYTF.